This T cell receptor (beta chain) derives from a study of identical twins. At least ten counts were recorded for this clonotype. TCRdb used MiXCR to reprocess the 5' RACE reads, holding one entry per CDR3 protein. The table includes approximately 670,000 distinct CDR3 sequences, over 5% detected once. What was sequenced was naive T cells sorted from blood. The clonotype was recovered from a man between 18 and 29 years old in good health.

The CDR3 sequence is CASSFEQGSTEAFF. CDR3 DNA: TGCGCCAGCAGCTTCGAACAGGGGAGCACTGAAGCTTTCTTT. The chain links TRBV5-1 to TRBJ1-1; 7 bases align to TRBD1. CDR1 is SGHRS, CDR2 YFSETQ, per germline. The V segment lost 2 bases and the J segment 4 bases; nucleotides outside the gene matches: 5. CDR3 length: 14 residues.